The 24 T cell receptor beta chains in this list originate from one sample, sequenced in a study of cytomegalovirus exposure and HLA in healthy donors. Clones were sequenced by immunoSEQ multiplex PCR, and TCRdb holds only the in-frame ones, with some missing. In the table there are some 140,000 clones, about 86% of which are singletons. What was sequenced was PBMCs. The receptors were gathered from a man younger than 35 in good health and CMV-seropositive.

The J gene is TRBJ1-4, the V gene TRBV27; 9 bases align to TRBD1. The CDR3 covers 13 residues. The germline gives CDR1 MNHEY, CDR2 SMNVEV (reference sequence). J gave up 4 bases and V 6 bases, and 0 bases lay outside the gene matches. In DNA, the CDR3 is TGTGCCAGCAGGACAGGGGGTAATGAAAAACTGTTTTTT. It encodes CASRTGGNEKLFF.

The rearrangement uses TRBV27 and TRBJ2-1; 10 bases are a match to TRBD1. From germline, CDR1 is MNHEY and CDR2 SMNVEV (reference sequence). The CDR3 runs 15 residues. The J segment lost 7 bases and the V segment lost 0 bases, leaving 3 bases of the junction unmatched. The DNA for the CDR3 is TGTGCCAGCAGTTTATCTAGGGACAGGGGTAATGAGCAGTTCTTC. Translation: CASSLSRDRGNEQFF.

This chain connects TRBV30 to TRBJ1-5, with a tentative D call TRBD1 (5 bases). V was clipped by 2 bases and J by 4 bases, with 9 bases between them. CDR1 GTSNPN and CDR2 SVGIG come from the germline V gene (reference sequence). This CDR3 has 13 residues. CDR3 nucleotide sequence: TGTGCCTGGAGTATCCGGACAAATCAGCCCCAGCATTTT. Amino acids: CAWSIRTNQPQHF.

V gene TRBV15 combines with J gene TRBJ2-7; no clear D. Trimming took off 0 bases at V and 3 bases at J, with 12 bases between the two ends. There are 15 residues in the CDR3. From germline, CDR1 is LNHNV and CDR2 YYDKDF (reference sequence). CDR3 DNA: TGTGCCACCAGCAGAGATGCTGGGCGCTACTACGAGCAGTACTTC. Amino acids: CATSRDAGRYYEQYF.

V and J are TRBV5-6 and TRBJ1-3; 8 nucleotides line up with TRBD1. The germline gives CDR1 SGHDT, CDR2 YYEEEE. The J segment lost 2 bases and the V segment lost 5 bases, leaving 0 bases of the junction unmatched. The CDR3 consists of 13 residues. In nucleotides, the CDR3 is TGTGCCAGCAGGGACAGGGCTGGAAACACCATATATTTT. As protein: CASRDRAGNTIYF.

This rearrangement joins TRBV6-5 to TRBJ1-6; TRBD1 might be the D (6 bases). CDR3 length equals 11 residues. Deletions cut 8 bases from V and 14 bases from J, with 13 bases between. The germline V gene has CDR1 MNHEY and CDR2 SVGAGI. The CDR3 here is CASGQPLTLHF. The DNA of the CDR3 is TGTGCCAGCGGACAGCCCCTCACCCTCCACTTT.

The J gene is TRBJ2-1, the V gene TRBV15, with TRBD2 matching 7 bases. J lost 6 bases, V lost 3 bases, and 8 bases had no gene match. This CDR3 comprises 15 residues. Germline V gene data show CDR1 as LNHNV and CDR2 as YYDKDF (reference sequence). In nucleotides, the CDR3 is TGTGCCACCAGCAGCCGGGCAGCGGGATTCAATGAGCAGTTCTTC. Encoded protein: CATSSRAAGFNEQFF.

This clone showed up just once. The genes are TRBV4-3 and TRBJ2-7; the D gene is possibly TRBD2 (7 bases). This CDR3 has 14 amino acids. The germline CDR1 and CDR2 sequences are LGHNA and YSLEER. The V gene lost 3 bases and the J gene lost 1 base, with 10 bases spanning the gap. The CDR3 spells CASSQGGQSYEQYF. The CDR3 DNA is TGCGCCAGCAGCCAGGGGGGGCAATCCTACGAGCAGTACTTC.

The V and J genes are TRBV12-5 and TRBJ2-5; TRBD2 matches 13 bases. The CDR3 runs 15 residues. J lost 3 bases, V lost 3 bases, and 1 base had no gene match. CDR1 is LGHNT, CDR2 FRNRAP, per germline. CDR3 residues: CASGLGTSGKETQYF. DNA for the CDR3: TGTGCTAGTGGTTTAGGGACTAGCGGGAAAGAGACCCAGTACTTC.

Here the CDR3 reads CASSSPAGNTEAFF. CDR3 nucleotides: TGTGCCAGCAGCTCCCCGGCAGGGAACACTGAAGCTTTCTTT. The chain employs TRBV5-6 and TRBJ1-1; unclear D gene. Looked up from germline, CDR1 is SGHDT and CDR2 is YYEEEE. The V and J ends lost 3 bases and 1 base respectively, with 10 bases between them. The CDR3 spans 14 residues. Looking up the rest from reference TRBV5-6 and TRBJ1-1 gives the full variable domain: DAGVTQSPTHLIKTRGQQVTLRCSPKSGHDTVSWYQQALGQGPQFIFQYYEEEERQRGNFPDRFSGHQFPNYSSELNVNALLLGDSALYLCASSSPAGNTEAFFGQGTRLTVV.

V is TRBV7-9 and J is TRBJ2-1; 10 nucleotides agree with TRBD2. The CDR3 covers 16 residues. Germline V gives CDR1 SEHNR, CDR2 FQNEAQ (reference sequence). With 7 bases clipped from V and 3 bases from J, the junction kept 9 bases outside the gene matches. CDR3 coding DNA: TGTGCCAGCACCCGGACTAGCGGTGCCTACTACAATGAGCAGTTCTTC. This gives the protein CASTRTSGAYYNEQFF.

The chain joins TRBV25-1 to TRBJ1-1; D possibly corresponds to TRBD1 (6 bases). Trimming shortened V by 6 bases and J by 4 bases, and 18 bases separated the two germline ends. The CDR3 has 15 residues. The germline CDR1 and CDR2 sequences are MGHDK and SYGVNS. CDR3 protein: CASRERGGAGTEAFF. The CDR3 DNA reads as TGTGCCAGCAGAGAGCGGGGGGGCGCAGGCACTGAAGCTTTCTTT.

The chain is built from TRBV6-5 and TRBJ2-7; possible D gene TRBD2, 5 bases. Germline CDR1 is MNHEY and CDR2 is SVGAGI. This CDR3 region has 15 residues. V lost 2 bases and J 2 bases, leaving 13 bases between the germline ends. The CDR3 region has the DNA TGTGCCAGCAGTTACCCGGGATCACCCCCCTACGAGCAGTACTTC. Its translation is CASSYPGSPPYEQYF.

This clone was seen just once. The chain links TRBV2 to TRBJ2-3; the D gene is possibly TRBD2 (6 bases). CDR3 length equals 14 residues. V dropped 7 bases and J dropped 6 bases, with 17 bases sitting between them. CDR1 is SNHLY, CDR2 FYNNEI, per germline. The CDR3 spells CASKTRRGFDTQYF. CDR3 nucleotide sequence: TGTGCCAGCAAGACACGTCGGGGGTTTGATACGCAGTATTTT.

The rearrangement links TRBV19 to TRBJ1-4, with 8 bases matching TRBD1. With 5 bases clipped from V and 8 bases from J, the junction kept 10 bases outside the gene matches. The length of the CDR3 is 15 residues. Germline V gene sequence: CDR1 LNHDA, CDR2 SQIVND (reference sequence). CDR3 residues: CASSPRTGIVEKLFF. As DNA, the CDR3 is TGTGCCAGTAGTCCCCGGACAGGGATTGTCGAAAAACTGTTTTTT.

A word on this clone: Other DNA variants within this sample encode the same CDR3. The CDR3 is CASSYDRGNQPQHF. CDR3 DNA sequence: TGTGCCAGCAGTTACGACAGGGGTAATCAGCCCCAGCATTTT. The V and J genes are TRBV6-5 and TRBJ1-5; 8 bases line up with TRBD1. The CDR3 runs 14 residues. Germline V CDR1 and CDR2: MNHEY, SVGAGI. The ends lost 2 bases at V and 4 bases at J; junction bases unmatched: 1.

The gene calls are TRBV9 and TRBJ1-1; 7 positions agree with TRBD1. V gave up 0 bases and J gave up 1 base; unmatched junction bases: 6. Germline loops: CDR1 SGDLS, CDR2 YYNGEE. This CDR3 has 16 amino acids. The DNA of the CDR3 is TGTGCCAGCAGCGTAGTCGTAGGGGGCAAGAACACTGAAGCTTTCTTT. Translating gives CASSVVVGGKNTEAFF. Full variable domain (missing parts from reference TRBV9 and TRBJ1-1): DSGVTQTPKHLITATGQRVTLRCSPRSGDLSVYWYQQSLDQGLQFLIQYYNGEERAKGNILERFSAQQFPDLHSELNLSSLELGDSALYFCASSVVVGGKNTEAFFGQGTRLTVV.

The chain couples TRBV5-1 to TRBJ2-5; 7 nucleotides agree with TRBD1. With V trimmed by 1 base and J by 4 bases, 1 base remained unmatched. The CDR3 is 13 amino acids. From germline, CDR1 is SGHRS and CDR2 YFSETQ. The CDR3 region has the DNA TGCGCCAGCAGCTTGTCAGGGGGAGAGACCCAGTACTTC. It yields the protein CASSLSGGETQYF.

The CDR3 is CAWSVMAGGNQPQHF. As DNA, the CDR3 is TGTGCCTGGAGTGTAATGGCAGGGGGGAATCAGCCCCAGCATTTT. The chain links TRBV30 to TRBJ1-5, with TRBD1 matching over 7 bases. V shed 0 bases and J 4 bases; nucleotides not matched to a gene: 6. This CDR3 is built from 15 residues. Germline lookup yields CDR1 GTSNPN and CDR2 SVGIG (reference sequence).

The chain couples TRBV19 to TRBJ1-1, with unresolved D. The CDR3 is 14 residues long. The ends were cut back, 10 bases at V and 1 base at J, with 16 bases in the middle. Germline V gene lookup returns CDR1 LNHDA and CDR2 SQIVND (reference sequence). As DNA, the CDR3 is TGTGCCACGGAGGAAGGGTTGGGGAACACTGAAGCTTTCTTT. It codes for CATEEGLGNTEAFF. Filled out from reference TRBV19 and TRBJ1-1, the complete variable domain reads DGGITQSPKYLFRKEGQNVTLSCEQNLNHDAMYWYRQDPGQGLRLIYYSQIVNDFQKGDIAEGYSVSREKKESFPLTVTSAQKNPTAFYLCATEEGLGNTEAFFGQGTRLTVV.

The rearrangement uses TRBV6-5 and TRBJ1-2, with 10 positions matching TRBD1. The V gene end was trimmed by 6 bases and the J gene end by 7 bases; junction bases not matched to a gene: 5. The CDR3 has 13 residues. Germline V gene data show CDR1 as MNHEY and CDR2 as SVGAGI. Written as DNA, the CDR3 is TGTGCCAGCAGAGACAGGGGGCGAATTGGCTACACCTTC. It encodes CASRDRGRIGYTF.

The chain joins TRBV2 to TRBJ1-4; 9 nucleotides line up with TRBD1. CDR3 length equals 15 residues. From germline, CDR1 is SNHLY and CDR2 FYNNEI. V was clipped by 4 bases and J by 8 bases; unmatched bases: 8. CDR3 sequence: CASSAQGQGGEKLFF. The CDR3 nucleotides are TGTGCCAGCAGTGCGCAGGGACAGGGAGGAGAAAAACTGTTTTTT.

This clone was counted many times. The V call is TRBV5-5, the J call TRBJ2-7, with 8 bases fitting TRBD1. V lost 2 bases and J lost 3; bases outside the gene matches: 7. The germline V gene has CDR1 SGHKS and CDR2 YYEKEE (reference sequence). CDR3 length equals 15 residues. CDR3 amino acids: CASSFRGTGRYEQYF. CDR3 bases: TGTGCCAGCAGCTTCCGCGGGACAGGACGCTACGAGCAGTACTTC.

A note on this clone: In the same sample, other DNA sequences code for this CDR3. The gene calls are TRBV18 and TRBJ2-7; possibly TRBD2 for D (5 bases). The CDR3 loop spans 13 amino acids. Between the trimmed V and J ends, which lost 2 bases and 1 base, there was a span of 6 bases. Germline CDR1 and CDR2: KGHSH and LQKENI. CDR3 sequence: CASSPSGSYEQYF. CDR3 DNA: TGTGCCAGCTCACCATCGGGATCCTACGAGCAGTACTTC.